Only one count was recorded for the clone carrying this T cell receptor beta chain. As yet, its antigen is unknown. These data originate in a study of OX40 agonist ivuxolimab in advanced cancers. V lost 7 bases and J lost 2, with 12 bases in between. There are 13 residues in the CDR3. Germline V lookup: CDR1 MDHEN, CDR2 SYDVKM. The data were produced by immunoSEQ multiplex PCR, yet TCRdb's version contains in-frame clones alone and is incomplete. The sample lists approximately 60,000 clones, 85% to 95% occurring once. Study-level points and caveats: Averaging showed that CD8+ T cells had more expanded clones than CD4+ did. The antigens recognized by the expanded peripheral T cells, that is their antigen specificity, were not determined. Among patients with partial responses at 0.1-3.0 mg/kg, clonal expansion was among the lowest. At 0.1 to 3.0 mg/kg and by week 6, clonal expansion occurred in CD4+ and CD8+ blood T cells.

The TCR originated in an adult with an advanced solid tumor such as melanoma, head and neck, liver or kidney cancer. J is TRBJ2-7 and V is TRBV28; no firm D call. The sample here was CD4+ or CD8+ T cells sorted from blood, taken in a trial of the OX40 agonist ivuxolimab. In DNA form, the CDR3 reads TGTGCCAGCATAGACGGAGATACCTACGAGCAGTACTTC. This sequence encodes CASIDGDTYEQYF.